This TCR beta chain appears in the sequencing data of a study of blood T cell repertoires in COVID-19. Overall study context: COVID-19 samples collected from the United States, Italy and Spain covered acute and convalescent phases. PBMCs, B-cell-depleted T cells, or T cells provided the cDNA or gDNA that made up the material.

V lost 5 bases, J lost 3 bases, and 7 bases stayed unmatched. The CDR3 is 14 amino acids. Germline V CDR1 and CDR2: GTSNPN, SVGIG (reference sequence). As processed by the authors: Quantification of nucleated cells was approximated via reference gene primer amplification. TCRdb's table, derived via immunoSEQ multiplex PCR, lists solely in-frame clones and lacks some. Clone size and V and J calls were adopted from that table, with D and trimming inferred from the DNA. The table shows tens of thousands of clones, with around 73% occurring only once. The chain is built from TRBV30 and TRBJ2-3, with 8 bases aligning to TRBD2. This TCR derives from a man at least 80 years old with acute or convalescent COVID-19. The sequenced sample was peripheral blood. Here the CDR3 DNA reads TGTGCCTGGGACCGGGGGGGCGGGACAGATACGCAGTATTTT. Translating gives CAWDRGGGTDTQYF.